The source of this T cell receptor (beta chain) is a study of CD8+ T cells in alopecia areata. Extracted RNA was reverse transcribed, and the resulting cDNA served as sequencing template. TCRdb's copy holds only in-frame clones and misses some; the assay was immunoSEQ multiplex PCR. The sample has nearly 200,000 clones; 58% are singletons. This CDR3 comprises 13 residues. The V gene's germline CDR1 is SQVTM and CDR2 ANQGSEA. V was clipped by 4 bases and J by 0 bases, with 9 bases between them. Treatment in this sample: oral pan-JAK inhibitor, 5-10 mg twice daily. This TCR was sampled from a human donor with alopecia areata. Specimen: CD4+ T cells sorted from blood, collected at week 24, from a patient treated with tofacitinib. The rearrangement joins TRBV29-1 to TRBJ2-5; the D call may be TRBD1 or TRBD2 (6 bases each). Here the CDR3 reads CSVVGGYQETQYF. The DNA of the CDR3 is TGCAGCGTTGTAGGGGGGTACCAAGAGACCCAGTACTTC.